The clone carrying this T cell receptor beta chain was seen more than once but under ten times. Amplification of TCR beta CDR3 regions was performed using RNA transcripts as template. The TCR CDR3 first-round RT-PCR relied on the HTBI primer set. TCRdb used MiXCR to reprocess the multiplex PCR reads, holding one entry per CDR3 protein. Of some 620,000 distinct CDR3 sequences in the sample, around 16% are singletons; the top ten hold about 3.8%. The length of the CDR3 is 16 residues. Germline values: CDR1 SGDLS, CDR2 YYNGEE. V trimming: 1 base; J trimming: 3 bases; junction bases outside the gene matches: 6. The data were obtained in a study of T cells in Graves' hyperthyroidism and ophthalmopathy.

Sequencing input: blood. The chain combines TRBV9 with TRBJ2-7; 11 nucleotides match TRBD2. The origin of this receptor is a woman aged 25 to 39 with Graves' hyperthyroidism. CDR3 sequence (DNA): TGTGCCAGCAGCGTAAATCCGGGACTAGCGGTCTACGAGCAGTACTTC. Protein: CASSVNPGLAVYEQYF.